The 17 T cell receptor beta chains below were found in one sample sequenced in a study of cytomegalovirus exposure and HLA in healthy donors. TCRdb's table, derived via immunoSEQ multiplex PCR, lists solely in-frame clones and lacks some. The table has fewer than 150,000 clones, approximately 86% seen once. Sequencing used PBMCs. The receptors shown here come from a woman aged 18-29 years in good health and CMV-seropositive.

CDR3 in amino acids: CASSLQVNTEAFF. The CDR3 DNA is TGTGCCAGCAGCTTACAGGTGAACACTGAAGCTTTCTTT. This sequence joins TRBV7-2 and TRBJ1-1; no firm D call. Deletions cut 2 bases from V and 0 bases from J, with 4 bases between. Germline V gene sequence: CDR1 SGHTA, CDR2 FQGNSA. The CDR3 runs 13 residues.

The CDR3 region has the DNA TGTGCCAGCAGCTTAGGACTATCCCAAGAGACCCAGTACTTC. It yields the protein CASSLGLSQETQYF. J is TRBJ2-5 and V is TRBV7-3, with D perhaps TRBD2 (6 bases). The CDR3 loop spans 14 amino acids. Trimming shortened V by 2 bases and J by 1 base, and 8 bases separated the two germline ends. Germline lookup yields CDR1 SGHTA and CDR2 FQGTGA.

In nucleotides, the CDR3 is TGCGCCAGCAGGGAACGGACAGGGACCGAATCTGGCTACACCTTC. This encodes CASRERTGTESGYTF. This chain joins TRBV5-1 and TRBJ1-2; TRBD1 agrees at 8 bases. CDR3 size: 15 residues. V lost 5 bases and J lost 7; bases outside the gene matches: 13. The germline V gene has CDR1 SGHRS and CDR2 YFSETQ.

The count of this clone is one. The rearrangement joins TRBV5-4 to TRBJ2-7; no definite D call. The V end lost 4 bases, the J end lost 1 base, and 12 bases lay between the germline ends. CDR1 SGHNT and CDR2 YYREEE come from the germline V gene (reference sequence). This CDR3 has 14 residues. This CDR3 is CASSGAPTSYEQYF. In nucleotides, the CDR3 is TGTGCCAGCAGCGGTGCGCCGACTTCCTACGAGCAGTACTTC.

This sequence joins TRBV2 and TRBJ1-2; D gene unclear. Trimming pared 7 bases from V and 3 bases from J, leaving 9 bases between. The CDR3 runs to 12 residues. CDR1 SNHLY and CDR2 FYNNEI come from the germline V gene. CDR3 protein: CASKHTDYGYTF. The CDR3 DNA reads as TGTGCCAGCAAGCACACAGACTATGGCTACACCTTC.

The chain joins TRBV28 to TRBJ1-1; 7 bases match TRBD1. Germline CDR1 reads MDHEN; CDR2 reads SYDVKM. Trimming cost V 4 bases and J 0 bases; bases outside gene matches: 2. This CDR3 is built from 14 residues. This chain's CDR3 is CASSYRGMNTEAFF. In nucleotides, the CDR3 is TGTGCCAGCAGTTACAGGGGAATGAACACTGAAGCTTTCTTT.

The chain is built from TRBV11-3 and TRBJ2-6, with D perhaps TRBD2 (5 bases). Germline CDR1 and CDR2: SGHNT and YENEEA. This CDR3 spans 14 amino acids. V was pared by 4 bases and J by 1 base, with 5 bases between. The CDR3 region has the DNA TGTGCCAGCAGCTCGGGGTCTGGGGCCAACGTCCTGACTTTC. It codes for CASSSGSGANVLTF.

This clone was seen only once. The chain combines TRBV10-1 with TRBJ2-4; 7 bases are shared with TRBD1. The CDR3 is 17 residues long. Germline CDR1 WNHNN, CDR2 SYGVQD (reference sequence). J was trimmed by 4 bases and V by 1 base; bases with no gene match: 10. CDR3 loop: CASSEWIDRVRKNIQYF. CDR3 DNA: TGCGCCAGCAGTGAGTGGATCGACAGGGTTAGGAAAAACATTCAGTACTTC.

The V and J genes are TRBV27 and TRBJ2-7; 10 bases fit TRBD2. This CDR3 is built from 18 residues. Trimming removed 5 bases from V and 4 bases from J; junction bases left unmatched: 17. Germline lookup yields CDR1 MNHEY and CDR2 SMNVEV (reference sequence). As DNA, the CDR3 is TGTGCCAGCAGTCCACACACCGTCGTTGGGACTAGCGTTTACGAGCAGTACTTC. It is translated as CASSPHTVVGTSVYEQYF.

The chain employs TRBV6-1 and TRBJ1-6; D perhaps matches TRBD1 (5 bases). The CDR3 has 14 residues. Germline assignment: CDR1 MNHNS and CDR2 SASEGT. Trimming stripped 7 bases from V and 12 bases from J, with 19 bases between. In nucleotides, the CDR3 is TGTGCCAGCAAGGATGGGGCAGTGATTCGACCCCTCCACTTT. Its translation is CASKDGAVIRPLHF.

The J gene is TRBJ1-2, the V gene TRBV19, with no clear D. The length of the CDR3 is 15 residues. The V and J ends lost 3 bases and 4 bases respectively, with 15 bases between them. Germline V gives CDR1 LNHDA, CDR2 SQIVND (reference sequence). The CDR3: CASSIGFGAGYGYTF. The DNA of the CDR3 is TGTGCCAGTAGTATTGGTTTCGGTGCTGGCTATGGCTACACCTTC.

The chain recombines TRBV7-2 with TRBJ1-2; 9 bases are a match to TRBD1. V gave up 5 bases and J gave up 7 bases; unmatched junction bases: 8. The CDR3 consists of 14 residues. Germline V lookup: CDR1 SGHTA, CDR2 FQGNSA. The CDR3 region has the DNA TGTGCCAGCAGCCGGGACAGGGAGTTTTTTGGCTACACCTTC. This encodes CASSRDREFFGYTF.

J is TRBJ1-5 and V is TRBV25-1; D is ambiguous. Germline V gene data show CDR1 as MGHDK and CDR2 as SYGVNS. Trimming took 4 bases from V and 0 from J, leaving 10 bases between them. The CDR3 consists of 15 residues. The CDR3 nucleotides read TGTGCCAGCAGTGGTGGGCCGAATAGCAATCAGCCCCAGCATTTT. This sequence encodes CASSGGPNSNQPQHF. Supplemented by reference TRBV25-1 and TRBJ1-5, the full variable domain reads EADIYQTPRYLVIGTGKKITLECSQTMGHDKMYWYQQDPGMELHLIHYSYGVNSTEKGDLSSESTVSRIRTEHFPLTLESARPSHTSQYLCASSGGPNSNQPQHFGDGTRLSIL.

There are a few counts of this clone. Written as DNA, the CDR3 is TGTGCCAGCAGCGAGAGAAGTAATGAAAAACTGTTTTTT. Its protein product is CASSERSNEKLFF. The chain employs TRBV7-9 and TRBJ1-4; D ambiguous. CDR3 length: 13 amino acids. Germline V gene sequence: CDR1 SEHNR, CDR2 FQNEAQ (reference sequence). With 5 bases removed from V and 4 bases from J, the gap between germline ends came to 8 bases.

The CDR3 DNA reads TGTGCCAGTAGTATCGTTTTGGGGACAGCCTACGAGCAGTACTTC. This gives the protein CASSIVLGTAYEQYF. The V gene is TRBV19, the J gene TRBJ2-7, with TRBD1 identical over 7 bases. V lost 3 bases, J lost 2 bases, and 7 bases stayed unmatched. The length of the CDR3 is 15 residues. Per germline, CDR1 LNHDA and CDR2 SQIVND (reference sequence).

This rearrangement joins TRBV11-2 to TRBJ2-1; maybe TRBD2 (5 bases). Trimming cost V 3 bases and J 8 bases, with 17 bases left between them. Germline V gene sequence: CDR1 SGHAT, CDR2 FQNNGV. This CDR3 region has 15 residues. The CDR3 loop is CASSFWSEGTDEQFF. The CDR3 DNA reads TGTGCCAGCAGCTTTTGGAGTGAGGGTACGGATGAGCAGTTCTTC.

There are a few counts of this clone. J is TRBJ2-7 and V is TRBV11-1; 8 bases are a match to TRBD1. CDR3 length equals 13 residues. Unmatched junction bases numbered 4, after V lost 4 bases and J lost 5 bases. Germline loops: CDR1 SGHAT, CDR2 FQDESV (reference sequence). CDR3 sequence: CASSSWTGNEQYF. CDR3 nucleotide sequence: TGTGCCAGCAGCTCATGGACAGGGAACGAGCAGTACTTC. Full variable domain (outside the CDR3, taken from reference TRBV11-1 and TRBJ2-7): EAEVAQSPRYKITEKSQAVAFWCDPISGHATLYWYRQILGQGPELLVQFQDESVVDDSQLPKDRFSAERLKGVDSTLKIQPAELGDSAMYLCASSSWTGNEQYFGPGTRLTVT.